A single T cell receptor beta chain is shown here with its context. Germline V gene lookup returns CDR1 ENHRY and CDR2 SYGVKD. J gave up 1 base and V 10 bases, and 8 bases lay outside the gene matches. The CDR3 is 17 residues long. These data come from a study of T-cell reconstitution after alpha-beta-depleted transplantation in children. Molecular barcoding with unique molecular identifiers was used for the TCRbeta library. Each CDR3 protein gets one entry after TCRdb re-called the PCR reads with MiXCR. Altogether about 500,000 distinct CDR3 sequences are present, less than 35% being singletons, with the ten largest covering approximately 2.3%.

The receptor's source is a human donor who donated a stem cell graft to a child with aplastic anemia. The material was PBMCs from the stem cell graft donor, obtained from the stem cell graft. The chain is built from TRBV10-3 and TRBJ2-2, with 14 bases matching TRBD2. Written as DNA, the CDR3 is TGTGCCACCCTGGGACTAGCGGGAGTCTTGAACACCGGGGAGCTGTTTTTT. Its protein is CATLGLAGVLNTGELFF.